The entry below gives a single T cell receptor beta chain sequence along with its context. The antigen is unknown. The data are from a study of identifying expanded T cells in peripheral blood. The CDR3 spans 15 residues. Germline CDR1 SGHKS, CDR2 YYEKEE (reference sequence). The V and J ends lost 6 bases and 6 bases respectively, with 18 bases between them. Study-wide results and limits: Approximately 2-week clone count variance significantly increased as total template count grew. Differentially abundant clones: about 1.2 between replicates, 16.4 at 2 to 3 weeks, 19 to 20 at four.

The data were produced by immunoSEQ multiplex PCR, yet TCRdb's version contains in-frame clones alone and is incomplete. The table records some 95,000 clones, roughly 86% of them present only once. During the collection period, no donor immune events like infections were recorded. The chain combines TRBV5-5 with TRBJ1-4; D possibly corresponds to TRBD1 (6 bases). The sequence came from a person aged 18-69 years in good health. The sample taken for sequencing was blood. CDR3 in amino acids: CASTPSGGLYEKLFF. The CDR3 DNA reads as TGTGCCAGCACCCCGTCGGGGGGCCTGTATGAAAAACTGTTTTTT.